This TCR beta chain is drawn from a study of blood T cells in healthy people across ages. The table lists this clonotype with a few counts. No antigen is known for it. Germline CDR1 is DFQATT and CDR2 is SNEGSKA (reference sequence). This CDR3 spans 12 amino acids. The study's findings and limits: Naive T cell percentage showed a strong correlation with TCR beta diversity. More naive CD4+ cells and higher diversity marked long-lived donors relative to aged donors.

PCR was performed a second time for about 7 to 12 cycles using a sample-barcoded 5' primer and a J-beta primer mix. Every molecule of cDNA carried a tag from a template-switch adaptor with 12 random nucleotides. TCRdb itself ran the 5' RACE reads through MiXCR, one entry per CDR3 protein. There are about 1,400,000 distinct CDR3 sequences in the sample; approximately 59% occur only once, and about 6.3% lies in the top ten. V gene TRBV20-1 combines with J gene TRBJ2-7, with D maybe TRBD2 (6 bases). The J call may be wrong; the DNA end is better matched by TRBJ2-5. The sequencing sample was made of blood. The TCR was taken from a man younger than 35 in good health. The CDR3 region is CSANFGGKTQYF. As DNA, the CDR3 is TGCAGTGCTAATTTTGGGGGGAAGACCCAGTACTTC.